This T cell receptor (beta chain) was retrieved from a study of beta chain features in type 1 diabetes. Study findings and constraints: For patients and controls alike, PCR might favor shorter templates to the same degree. Any HLA type influence on TCRB rearrangement was left unresolved here. In comparison with healthy donors, patients had naive, central memory and Treg TCRB repertoires that appeared more similar. Among type 1 diabetes patients, VDJ junctions had fewer insertions and more deletions. Among patients with Type 1 diabetes, TCRB CDR3s were moderately but significantly shorter in every one of the four CD4+ subsets.

Per germline, CDR1 PRHDT and CDR2 FYEKMQ (reference sequence). The CDR3 spans 14 residues. The V end was cut by 5 bases, the J end by 6 bases, with 14 bases between. This clone was seen only a few times. What it recognizes is unknown. cDNA synthesis used the whole RNA isolate, giving expressed TCRB sequences. Sequencing was performed with immunoSEQ multiplex PCR; in TCRdb, only in-frame clones are kept and a portion is missing. The table has some 240,000 clones, 16% seen once; the top ten hold about 0.078%. Sequencing input: naive CD4+ T cells from blood. This chain uses TRBV13 with TRBJ2-1; D may be TRBD2 (6 bases). This clonotype was obtained from a man aged 25-45 years with type 1 diabetes. The CDR3 coding sequence is TGTGCCAGCAGCAGCTACGGAGGGTTCAATGAGCAGTTCTTC. Protein product: CASSSYGGFNEQFF.